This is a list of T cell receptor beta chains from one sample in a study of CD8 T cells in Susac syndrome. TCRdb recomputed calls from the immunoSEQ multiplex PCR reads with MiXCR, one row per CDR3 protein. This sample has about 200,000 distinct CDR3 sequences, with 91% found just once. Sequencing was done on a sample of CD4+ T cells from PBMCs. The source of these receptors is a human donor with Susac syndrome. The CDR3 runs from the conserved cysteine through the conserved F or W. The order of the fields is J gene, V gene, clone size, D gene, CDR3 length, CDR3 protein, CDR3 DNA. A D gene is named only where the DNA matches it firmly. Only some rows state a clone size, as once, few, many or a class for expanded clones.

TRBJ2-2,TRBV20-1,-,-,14,CSASGELNTGELFF,TGCAGTGCTAGCGGAGAGCTCAACACCGGGGAGCTGTTTTTT
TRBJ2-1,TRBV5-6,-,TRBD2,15,CASSLGLAGNNEQFF,TGTGCCAGCAGCTTGGGCCTAGCGGGGAACAATGAGCAGTTCTTC
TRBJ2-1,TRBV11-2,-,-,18,CASSLPRLPGGRNGEQFF,TGTGCCAGCAGCCTCCCCCGCCTACCCGGGGGGCGGAACGGTGAGCAGTTCTTC
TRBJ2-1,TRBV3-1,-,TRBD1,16,CASSQELPGQGFEQFF,TGTGCCAGCAGCCAGGAACTACCGGGACAGGGGTTTGAGCAGTTCTTC
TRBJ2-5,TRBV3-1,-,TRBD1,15,CASSQGTGYQETQYF,TGTGCCAGCAGCCAGGGGACAGGGTACCAAGAGACCCAGTACTTC
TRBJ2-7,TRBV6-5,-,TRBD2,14,CASRTSGIFYEQYF,TGTGCCAGCAGGACTAGCGGGATCTTCTACGAGCAGTACTTC
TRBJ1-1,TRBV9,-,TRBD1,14,CASSVAGGNPEAFF,TGTGCCAGCAGCGTAGCAGGGGGCAACCCTGAAGCTTTCTTT
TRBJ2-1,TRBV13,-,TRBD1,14,CASSWTGDYNEQFF,TGTGCCAGCAGCTGGACAGGGGATTACAATGAGCAGTTCTTC
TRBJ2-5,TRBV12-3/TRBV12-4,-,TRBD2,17,CASTPVSGGIGHETQYF,TGTGCCAGCACCCCGGTGAGCGGGGGGATAGGTCACGAGACCCAGTACTTC
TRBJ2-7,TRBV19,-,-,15,CASRRTGDGTYEQYF,TGTGCCAGTAGAAGGACCGGGGACGGAACCTACGAGCAGTACTTC
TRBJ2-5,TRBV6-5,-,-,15,CASSYSGGPKETQYF,TGTGCCAGCAGTTACTCGGGGGGGCCCAAAGAGACCCAGTACTTC
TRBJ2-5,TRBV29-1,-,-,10,CSVDTRWQYF,TGCAGCGTGGATACTCGCTGGCAGTACTTC
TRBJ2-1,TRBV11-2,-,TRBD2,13,CASGLKGGGEQFF,TGTGCCAGCGGCCTAAAGGGCGGGGGAGAGCAGTTCTTC
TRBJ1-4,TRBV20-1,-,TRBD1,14,CSADRGLIQGKLFF,TGCAGTGCGGACAGGGGGCTTATCCAAGGCAAACTGTTTTTT
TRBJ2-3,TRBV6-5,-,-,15,CASRPGRVFVDTQYF,TGTGCCAGCAGGCCCGGACGGGTCTTCGTAGATACGCAGTATTTT
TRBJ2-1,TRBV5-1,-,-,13,CASSSQGTDEQFF,TGCGCCAGCAGCTCACAGGGTACGGATGAGCAGTTCTTC
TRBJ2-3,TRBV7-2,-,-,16,CASSLVSRMGTDTQYF,TGTGCCAGCAGCTTAGTCTCACGGATGGGCACAGATACGCAGTATTTT
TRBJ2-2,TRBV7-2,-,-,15,CASSLLESFTGELFF,TGTGCCAGCAGCTTGCTAGAATCCTTCACCGGGGAGCTGTTTTTT
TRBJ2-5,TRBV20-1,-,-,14,CSARMGIRQETQYF,TGCAGTGCTAGAATGGGGATCCGCCAAGAGACCCAGTACTTC
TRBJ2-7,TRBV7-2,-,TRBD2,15,CASSWTSGGPYEQYF,TGTGCCAGCAGCTGGACTAGCGGGGGACCCTACGAGCAGTACTTC
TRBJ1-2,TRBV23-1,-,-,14,CASTPGQGGYGYTF,TGCGCCAGCACCCCCGGCCAGGGCGGTTATGGCTACACCTTC
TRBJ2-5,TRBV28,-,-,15,CASRTLQGEGETQYF,TGTGCCAGCCGCACACTACAGGGAGAAGGGGAGACCCAGTACTTC
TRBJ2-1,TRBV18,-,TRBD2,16,CASSPSSGRSYNEQFF,TGTGCCAGCTCACCAAGCAGCGGGAGGTCCTACAATGAGCAGTTCTTC
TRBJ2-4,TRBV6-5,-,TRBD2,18,CASSYAWGSGGAGDIQYF,TGTGCCAGCAGTTACGCCTGGGGGAGCGGGGGGGCGGGGGACATTCAGTACTTC
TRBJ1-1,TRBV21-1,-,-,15,CASSKGKDLDTEAFF,TGTGCCAGCAGCAAAGGCAAGGATTTGGACACTGAAGCTTTCTTT
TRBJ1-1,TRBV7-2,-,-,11,CASSLMKKAFF,TGTGCCAGCAGTTTGATGAAGAAAGCTTTCTTT
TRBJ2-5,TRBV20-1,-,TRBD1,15,CSASGQGSDQETQYF,TGCAGTGCTTCCGGACAGGGGAGTGACCAAGAGACCCAGTACTTC
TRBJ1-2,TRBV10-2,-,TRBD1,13,CASSTDRGHGYTF,TGCGCCAGCAGTACCGACAGGGGCCATGGCTACACCTTC
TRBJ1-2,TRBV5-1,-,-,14,CASSLGTVRDGYTF,TGCGCCAGCAGCTTGGGGACGGTCAGAGATGGCTACACCTTC
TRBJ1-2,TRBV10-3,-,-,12,CAISGGYYGYTF,TGTGCCATCAGTGGGGGGTACTATGGCTACACCTTC
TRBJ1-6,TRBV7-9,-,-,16,CASSFPTARGSSPLHF,TGTGCCAGCAGCTTCCCGACAGCCCGCGGGAGTTCACCCCTCCACTTT
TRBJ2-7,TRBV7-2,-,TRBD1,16,CASSLRTGQSSYEQYF,TGTGCCAGCAGCTTAAGGACAGGGCAGAGCTCCTACGAGCAGTACTTC
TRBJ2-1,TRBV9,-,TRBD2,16,CASSFLGTSGNNEQFF,TGTGCCAGCAGCTTCCTCGGGACTAGCGGCAACAATGAGCAGTTCTTC
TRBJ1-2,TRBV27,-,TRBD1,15,CASSFAGTGGHGYTF,TGTGCCAGCAGTTTTGCCGGGACAGGGGGTCATGGCTACACCTTC
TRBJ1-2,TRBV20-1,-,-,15,CSASRGGETNYGYTF,TGCAGTGCTAGTCGGGGGGGCGAGACTAACTATGGCTACACCTTC
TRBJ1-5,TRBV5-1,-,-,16,CASSLGDLYSNQPQHF,TGCGCCAGCAGCTTGGGGGATCTTTATAGCAATCAGCCCCAGCATTTT
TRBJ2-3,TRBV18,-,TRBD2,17,CASSPLDTSGGTDTQYF,TGTGCCAGCTCACCCCTCGATACTAGCGGGGGTACAGATACGCAGTATTTT
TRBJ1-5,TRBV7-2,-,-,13,CASSLVGGQPQHF,TGTGCCAGCAGCTTAGTGGGAGGTCAGCCCCAGCATTTT
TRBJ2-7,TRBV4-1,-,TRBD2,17,CASSSRLAGGPLLEQYF,TGCGCCAGCAGCTCCCGACTAGCGGGAGGGCCTTTGCTCGAGCAGTACTTC
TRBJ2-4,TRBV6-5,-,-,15,CASSPKRIAKNIQYF,TGTGCCAGCAGTCCCAAGCGGATAGCCAAAAACATTCAGTACTTC
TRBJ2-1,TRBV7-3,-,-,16,CASSLGQGGNYNEQFF,TGTGCCAGCAGCTTGGGTCAGGGGGGGAATTACAATGAGCAGTTCTTC
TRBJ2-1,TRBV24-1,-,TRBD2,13,CATGLESYNEQFF,TGTGCCACCGGACTAGAGTCGTACAATGAGCAGTTCTTC
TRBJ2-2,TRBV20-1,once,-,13,CSAREPRSGELFF,TGCAGTGCTAGAGAGCCCCGGTCCGGGGAGCTGTTTTTT
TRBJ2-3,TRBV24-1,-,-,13,CATGGGGTDTQYF,TGTGCCACCGGAGGAGGGGGCACAGATACGCAGTATTTT
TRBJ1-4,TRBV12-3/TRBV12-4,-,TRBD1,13,CASSGTGREKLFF,TGTGCCAGCAGTGGGACAGGGCGAGAAAAACTGTTTTTT
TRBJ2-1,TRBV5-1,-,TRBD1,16,CASSSTGGMEGNEQFF,TGCGCCAGCAGCTCAACAGGGGGCATGGAGGGGAATGAGCAGTTCTTC
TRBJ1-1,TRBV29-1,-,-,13,CSVHKGGNAEAFF,TGCAGCGTCCATAAGGGTGGGAACGCTGAAGCTTTCTTT
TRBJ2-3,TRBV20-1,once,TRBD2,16,CSAPGLAGAPADTQYF,TGCAGTGCCCCTGGACTAGCGGGAGCCCCCGCGGATACGCAGTATTTT
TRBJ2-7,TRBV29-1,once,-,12,CSVEGQSYEQYF,TGCAGCGTTGAAGGACAGTCCTACGAGCAGTACTTC
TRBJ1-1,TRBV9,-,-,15,CASSAHRIMNTEAFF,TGTGCCAGCAGCGCACACAGGATTATGAACACTGAAGCTTTCTTT
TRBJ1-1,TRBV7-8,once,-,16,CASSLGDRGFNTEAFF,TGTGCCAGCAGCTTGGGGGATCGGGGGTTCAACACTGAAGCTTTCTTT
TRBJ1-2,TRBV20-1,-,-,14,CSARDARSNYGYTF,TGCAGTGCTAGAGACGCCAGAAGTAACTATGGCTACACCTTC